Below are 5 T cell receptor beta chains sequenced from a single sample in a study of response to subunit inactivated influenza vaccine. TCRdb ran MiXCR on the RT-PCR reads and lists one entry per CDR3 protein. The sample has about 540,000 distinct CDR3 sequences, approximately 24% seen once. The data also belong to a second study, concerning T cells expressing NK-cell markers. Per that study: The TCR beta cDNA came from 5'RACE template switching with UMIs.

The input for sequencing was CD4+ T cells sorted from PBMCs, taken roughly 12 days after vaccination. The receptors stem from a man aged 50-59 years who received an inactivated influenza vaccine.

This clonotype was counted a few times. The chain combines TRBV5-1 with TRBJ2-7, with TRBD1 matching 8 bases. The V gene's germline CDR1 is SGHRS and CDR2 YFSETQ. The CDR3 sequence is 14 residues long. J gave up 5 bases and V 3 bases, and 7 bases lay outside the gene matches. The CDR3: CASSSGQATHEQYF. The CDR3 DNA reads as TGCGCCAGCAGCTCGGGACAGGCCACCCACGAGCAGTACTTC. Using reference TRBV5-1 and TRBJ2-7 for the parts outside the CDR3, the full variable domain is KAGVTQTPRYLIKTRGQQVTLSCSPISGHRSVSWYQQTPGQGLQFLFEYFSETQRNKGNFPGRFSGRQFSNSRSEMNVSTLELGDSALYLCASSSGQATHEQYFGPGTRLTVT.

The chain's CDR3 is CSASLGLAYTEAFF. CDR3 nucleotides: TGCAGTGCTAGCTTGGGCTTAGCGTACACTGAAGCTTTCTTT. V is TRBV20-1 and J is TRBJ1-1; D unclear. Germline V gene sequence: CDR1 DFQATT, CDR2 SNEGSKA (reference sequence). Trimming stripped 3 bases from V and 3 bases from J, with 14 bases between. CDR3 size: 14 residues.

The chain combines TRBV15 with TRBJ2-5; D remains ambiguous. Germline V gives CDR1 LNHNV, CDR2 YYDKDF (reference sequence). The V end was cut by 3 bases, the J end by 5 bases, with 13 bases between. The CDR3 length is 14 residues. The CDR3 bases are TGTGCCACCAGCAGGCCGATCGTCCGGGAGACCCAGTACTTC. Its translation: CATSRPIVRETQYF.

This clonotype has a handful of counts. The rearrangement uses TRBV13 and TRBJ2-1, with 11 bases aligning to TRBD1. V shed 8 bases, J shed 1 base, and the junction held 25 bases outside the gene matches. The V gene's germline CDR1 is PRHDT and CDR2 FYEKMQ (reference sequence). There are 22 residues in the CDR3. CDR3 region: CASAYAPFPGQGEVGSYNEQFF. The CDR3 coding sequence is TGTGCCAGCGCCTACGCCCCTTTTCCGGGACAGGGGGAAGTGGGTTCCTACAATGAGCAGTTCTTC. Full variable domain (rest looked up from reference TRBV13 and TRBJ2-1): AAGVIQSPRHLIKEKRETATLKCYPIPRHDTVYWYQQGPGQDPQFLISFYEKMQSDKGSIPDRFSAQQFSDYHSELNMSSLELGDSALYFCASAYAPFPGQGEVGSYNEQFFGPGTRLTVL.

The CDR3 bases are TGTGCCAGCAGCCCGGCCTTCGGGGGGGGCACAGATACGCAGTATTTT. As protein: CASSPAFGGGTDTQYF. The chain uses TRBV7-3 and TRBJ2-3, with 8 bases that match TRBD2. The CDR3 contains 16 residues. The germline V gene has CDR1 SGHTA and CDR2 FQGTGA. V was clipped by 5 bases and J by 1 base; unmatched bases: 8.